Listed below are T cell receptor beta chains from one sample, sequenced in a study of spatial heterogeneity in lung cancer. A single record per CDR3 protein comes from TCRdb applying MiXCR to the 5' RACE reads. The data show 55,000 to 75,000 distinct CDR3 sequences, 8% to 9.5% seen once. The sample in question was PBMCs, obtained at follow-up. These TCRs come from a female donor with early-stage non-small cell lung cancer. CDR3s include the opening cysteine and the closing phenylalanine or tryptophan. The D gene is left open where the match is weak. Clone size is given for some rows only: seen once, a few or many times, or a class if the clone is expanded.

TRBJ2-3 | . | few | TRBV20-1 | CSAPDGARPDTQYF | TGCAGTGCTCCCGACGGCGCCCGGCCAGATACGCAGTATTTT
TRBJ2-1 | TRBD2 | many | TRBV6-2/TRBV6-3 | CASSRLAYNEQFF | TGTGCCAGCTCGAGACTAGCGTATAATGAGCAGTTCTTC
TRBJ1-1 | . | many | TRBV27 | CASSPLQSWNTEAFF | TGTGCCAGCAGTCCTCTCCAGAGTTGGAACACTGAAGCTTTCTTT
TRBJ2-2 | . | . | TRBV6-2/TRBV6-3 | CASRRTRANTGELFF | TGTGCCAGCAGACGGACACGCGCGAACACCGGGGAGCTGTTTTTT
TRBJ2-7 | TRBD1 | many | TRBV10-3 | CAISDAGTGSYEQYF | TGTGCCATCAGTGATGCCGGGACAGGGTCCTACGAGCAGTACTTC
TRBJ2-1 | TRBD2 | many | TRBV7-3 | CASSLAGGNEQFF | TGTGCCAGCAGCTTAGCGGGAGGTAATGAGCAGTTCTTC
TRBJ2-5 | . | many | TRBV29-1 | CSPEIQETQYF | TGCAGCCCCGAAATACAAGAGACCCAGTACTTC
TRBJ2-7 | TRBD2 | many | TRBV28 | CASRISGGGYEQYF | TGTGCCAGCAGGATCTCGGGGGGTGGCTACGAGCAGTACTTC
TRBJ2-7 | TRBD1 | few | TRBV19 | CATTGGNTYEQYF | TGTGCCACCACAGGGGGCAATACCTACGAGCAGTACTTC
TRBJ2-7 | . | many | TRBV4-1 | CASSQASRGYEQYF | TGCGCCAGCAGCCAAGCCTCGCGGGGCTACGAGCAGTACTTC
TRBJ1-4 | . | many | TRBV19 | CASSPLPEEKLFF | TGTGCCAGTAGTCCCCTCCCGGAGGAAAAACTGTTTTTT
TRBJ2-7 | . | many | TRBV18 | CASSPPTRISYEQYF | TGTGCCAGCTCACCCCCGACTAGGATCTCCTACGAGCAGTACTTC
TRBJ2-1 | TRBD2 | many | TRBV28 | CASSFAGGPNNEQFF | TGTGCCAGCAGTTTCGCGGGAGGTCCCAACAATGAGCAGTTCTTC
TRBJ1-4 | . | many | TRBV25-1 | CASSEGVANEKLFF | TGTGCCAGCAGTGAAGGGGTGGCTAATGAAAAACTGTTTTTT
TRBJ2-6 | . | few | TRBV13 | CASSYRPISGANVLTF | TGTGCCAGCAGCTACCGCCCAATCTCTGGGGCCAACGTCCTGACTTTC
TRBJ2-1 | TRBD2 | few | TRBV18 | CASRGLADWNEQFF | TGTGCCAGCAGGGGACTAGCGGATTGGAATGAGCAGTTCTTC
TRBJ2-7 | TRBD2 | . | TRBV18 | CASSPRRESPGEQYF | TGTGCCAGCTCACCACGGCGGGAGTCCCCCGGGGAGCAGTACTTC
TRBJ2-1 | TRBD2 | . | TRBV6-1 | CASRASGREMGEQFF | TGTGCCAGCAGAGCTAGCGGGAGGGAGATGGGTGAGCAGTTCTTC
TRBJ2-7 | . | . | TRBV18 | CASRTRPSYEQYF | TGTGCCAGCCGGACAAGGCCTTCCTACGAGCAGTACTTC
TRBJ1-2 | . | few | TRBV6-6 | CASSYSEQDRDGYTF | TGTGCCAGCAGTTACTCCGAACAGGATCGGGATGGCTACACCTTC
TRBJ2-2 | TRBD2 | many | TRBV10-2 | CASRASGGTGELFF | TGCGCCAGCAGGGCTAGCGGGGGCACCGGGGAGCTGTTTTTT
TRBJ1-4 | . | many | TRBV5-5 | CASSLGHYNEKLFF | TGTGCCAGCAGCTTGGGTCACTATAATGAAAAACTGTTTTTT
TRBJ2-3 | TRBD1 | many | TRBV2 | CASTGTGSDTQYF | TGTGCCAGCACGGGGACAGGGAGTGATACGCAGTATTTT
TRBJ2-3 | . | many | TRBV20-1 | CSARVDVPPVEGTDTQYF | TGCAGTGCTAGAGTCGACGTCCCCCCCGTCGAAGGTACAGATACGCAGTATTTT
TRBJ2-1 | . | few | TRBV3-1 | CASSQAGADNEQFF | TGTGCCAGCAGCCAAGCGGGAGCCGACAATGAGCAGTTCTTC
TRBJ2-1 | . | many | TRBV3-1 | CASGTYNEQFF | TGTGCCTCAGGTACCTACAATGAGCAGTTCTTC
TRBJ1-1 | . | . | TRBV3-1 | CASSQEGGSEAFF | TGTGCCAGCAGCCAAGAGGGGGGCAGTGAAGCTTTCTTT
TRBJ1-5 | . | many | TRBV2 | CASSSSGMRHNQPQHF | TGTGCCAGCAGTTCGTCGGGCATGAGGCACAATCAGCCCCAGCATTTT
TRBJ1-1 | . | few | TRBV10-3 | CAIRSDVNTEAFF | TGTGCCATCAGGTCGGACGTGAACACTGAAGCTTTCTTT
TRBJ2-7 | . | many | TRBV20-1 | CSASETRDPTYEQYF | TGCAGTGCTAGCGAAACCCGGGACCCTACCTACGAGCAGTACTTC
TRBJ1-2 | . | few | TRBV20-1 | CSARGGNYGYTF | TGCAGTGCTAGAGGAGGGAACTATGGCTACACCTTC
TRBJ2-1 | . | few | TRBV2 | CASTEGSVGEQFF | TGTGCCAGCACCGAGGGATCTGTCGGTGAGCAGTTCTTC
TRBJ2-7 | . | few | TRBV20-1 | CSADPARDGYEQYF | TGCAGTGCCGACCCTGCGCGGGATGGTTACGAGCAGTACTTC
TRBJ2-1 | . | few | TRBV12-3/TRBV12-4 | CASRKRGSSYNEQFF | TGTGCCAGCAGGAAGAGGGGGAGCTCCTACAATGAGCAGTTCTTC
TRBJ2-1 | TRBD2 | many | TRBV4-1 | CASSQVDLGLAGKDNEQFF | TGCGCCAGCAGCCAAGTAGACTTGGGACTAGCGGGCAAAGACAATGAGCAGTTCTTC
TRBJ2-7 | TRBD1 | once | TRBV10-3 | CAISESGQGRNEQYF | TGTGCCATCAGTGAGTCGGGACAGGGGAGGAACGAGCAGTACTTC
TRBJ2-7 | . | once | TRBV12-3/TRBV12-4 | CTSGPRGYEQYF | TGTACCAGCGGGCCGCGGGGATACGAGCAGTACTTC
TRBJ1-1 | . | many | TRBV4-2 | CASSPRSGAPRRTNTEAFF | TGTGCCAGCAGCCCGCGAAGCGGGGCGCCTCGAAGGACGAACACTGAAGCTTTCTTT
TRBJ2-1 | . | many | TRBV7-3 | CASSLVAEPYNEQFF | TGTGCCAGCAGCTTAGTAGCGGAGCCCTACAATGAGCAGTTCTTC
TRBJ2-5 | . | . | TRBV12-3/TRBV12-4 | CASSLRGLGETQYF | TGTGCCAGCAGTTTACGCGGTTTGGGGGAGACCCAGTACTTC
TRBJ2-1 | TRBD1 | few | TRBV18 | CASSYQTGNPYNEQFF | TGTGCCAGCTCCTATCAGACAGGGAACCCCTACAATGAGCAGTTCTTC
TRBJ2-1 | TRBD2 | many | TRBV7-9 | CASSFPSGRAYNEQFF | TGTGCCAGCAGCTTCCCAAGCGGGAGGGCCTACAATGAGCAGTTCTTC
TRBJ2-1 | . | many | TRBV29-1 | CSVGPGSYNEQFF | TGCAGCGTTGGACCCGGCTCCTACAATGAGCAGTTCTTC
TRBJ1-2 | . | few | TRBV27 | CASSLFPGKGYTF | TGTGCCAGCAGTTTATTCCCAGGGAAGGGCTACACCTTC
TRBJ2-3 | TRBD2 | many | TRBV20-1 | CSARGTEPSGYTDTQYF | TGCAGTGCTAGAGGCACGGAGCCTAGCGGGTACACAGATACGCAGTATTTT
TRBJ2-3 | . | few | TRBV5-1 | CASWTRADTQYF | TGCGCCAGCTGGACCCGGGCAGATACGCAGTATTTT
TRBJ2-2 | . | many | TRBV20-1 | CSARDPGAANTGELFF | TGCAGTGCTAGAGATCCGGGTGCCGCGAACACCGGGGAGCTGTTTTTT
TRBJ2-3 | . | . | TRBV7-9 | CASSPQVATDTQYF | TGTGCCAGCAGCCCGCAAGTCGCCACAGATACGCAGTATTTT
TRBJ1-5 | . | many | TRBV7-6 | CASSRQTNQPQHF | TGTGCCAGCTCCCGGCAGACTAATCAGCCCCAGCATTTT
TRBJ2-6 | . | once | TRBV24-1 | CATSDFERKDETSSGANVLTF | TGTGCCACCAGTGATTTTGAACGGAAGGACGAGACTTCCTCTGGGGCCAACGTCCTGACTTTC
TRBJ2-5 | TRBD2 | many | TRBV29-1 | CSGGTSGRGETQYF | TGCAGCGGCGGGACTAGCGGGAGAGGAGAGACCCAGTACTTC
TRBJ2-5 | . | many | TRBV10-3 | CAISDQGDVTQYF | TGTGCCATCAGTGATCAGGGAGACGTGACCCAGTACTTC
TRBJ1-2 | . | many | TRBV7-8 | CASSTRTSWDGYTF | TGTGCCAGCAGCACCCGGACCTCGTGGGATGGCTACACCTTC